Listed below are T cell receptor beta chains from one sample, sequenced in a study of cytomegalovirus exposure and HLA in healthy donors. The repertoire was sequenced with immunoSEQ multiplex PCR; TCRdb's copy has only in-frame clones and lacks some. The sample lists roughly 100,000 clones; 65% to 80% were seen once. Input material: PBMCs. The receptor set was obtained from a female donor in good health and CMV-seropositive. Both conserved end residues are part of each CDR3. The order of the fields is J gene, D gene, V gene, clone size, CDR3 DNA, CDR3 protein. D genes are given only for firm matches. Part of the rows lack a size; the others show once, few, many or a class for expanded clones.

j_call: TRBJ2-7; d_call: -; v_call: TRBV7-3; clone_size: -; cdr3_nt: TGTGCCAGCAGGTTCGACAGCCGCGGCTCCTACGAGCAGTACTTC; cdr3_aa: CASRFDSRGSYEQYF
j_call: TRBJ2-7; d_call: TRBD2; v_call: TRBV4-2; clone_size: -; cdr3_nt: TGTGCCAGCAGCCAAGAGCAGGGAGGGTTTGCGAACGAGCAGTACTTC; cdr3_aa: CASSQEQGGFANEQYF
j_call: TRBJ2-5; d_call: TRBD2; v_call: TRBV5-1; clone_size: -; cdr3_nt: TGCGCCAGCAGCTTACTAGCGGGGGAGACCCAGTACTTC; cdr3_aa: CASSLLAGETQYF
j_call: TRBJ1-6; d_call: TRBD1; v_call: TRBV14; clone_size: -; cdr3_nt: TGTGCCAGCAGCCAACACAGGGGCAATTCACCCCTCCACTTT; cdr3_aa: CASSQHRGNSPLHF
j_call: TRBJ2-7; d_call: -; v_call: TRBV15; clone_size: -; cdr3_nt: TGTGCCACCAGCAGGGGCCGGGACACCCACTACGAGCAGTACTTC; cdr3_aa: CATSRGRDTHYEQYF
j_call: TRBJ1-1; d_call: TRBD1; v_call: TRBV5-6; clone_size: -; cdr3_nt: TGTGCCAGCAGCTACAACAGGGGTACAGCTTTCTTT; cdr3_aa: CASSYNRGTAFF
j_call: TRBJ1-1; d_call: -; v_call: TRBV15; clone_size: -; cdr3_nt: TGTGCCACCAGTAGGGGAGGGCAGGGAATGACTGAAGCTTTCTTT; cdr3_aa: CATSRGGQGMTEAFF
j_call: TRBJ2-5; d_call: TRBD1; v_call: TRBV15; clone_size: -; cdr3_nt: TGTGCCACCAGCAGGGGGTGGGACAGGGTCACGGAGACCCAGTACTTC; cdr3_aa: CATSRGWDRVTETQYF
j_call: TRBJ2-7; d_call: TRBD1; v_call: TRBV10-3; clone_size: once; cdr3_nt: TGTGCCACTACGGGACAGACAAACGAGCAGTACTTC; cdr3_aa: CATTGQTNEQYF
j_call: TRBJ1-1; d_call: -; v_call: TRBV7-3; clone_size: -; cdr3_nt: TGTGCCAGCAGTCACGAGGGACTGAAGGGCACTGAAGCTTTCTTT; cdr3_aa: CASSHEGLKGTEAFF
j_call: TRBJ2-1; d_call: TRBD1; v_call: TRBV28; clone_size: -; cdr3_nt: TGTGCCAGCAGTCCTTACCACCAGGGGGCTAATGAGCAGTTCTTC; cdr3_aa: CASSPYHQGANEQFF
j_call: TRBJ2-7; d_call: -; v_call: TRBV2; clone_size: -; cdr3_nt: TGTGCCAGCAGGCCTCTTACAGGGCTGGGGTCCTACGAGCAGTACTTC; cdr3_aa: CASRPLTGLGSYEQYF
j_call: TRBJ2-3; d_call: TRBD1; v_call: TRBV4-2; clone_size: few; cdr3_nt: TGTGCCAGCAGCCGAGAAAGACAGGGGCAGTCAGATACGCAGTATTTT; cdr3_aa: CASSRERQGQSDTQYF
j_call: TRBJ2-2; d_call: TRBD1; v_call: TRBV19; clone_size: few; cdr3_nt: TGTGCCAGTAGTATCTTGGGACAGGGAAGCATCGGGGAGCTGTTTTTT; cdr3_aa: CASSILGQGSIGELFF
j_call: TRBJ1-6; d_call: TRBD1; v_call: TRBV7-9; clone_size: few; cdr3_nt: TGTGCCAGCAGCGCCGGACAGGGCAATAATTCACCCCTCCACTTT; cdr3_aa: CASSAGQGNNSPLHF
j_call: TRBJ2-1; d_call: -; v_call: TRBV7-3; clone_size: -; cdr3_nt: TGTGCCAGCAGTTGGGGGGTCAAGGGTGAGCAGTTCTTC; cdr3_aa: CASSWGVKGEQFF
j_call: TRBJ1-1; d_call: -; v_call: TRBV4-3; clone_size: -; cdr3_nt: TGCGCCAGCAGCCAAGGAGCGGCCGACGGTTCTGAAGCTTTCTTT; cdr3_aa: CASSQGAADGSEAFF
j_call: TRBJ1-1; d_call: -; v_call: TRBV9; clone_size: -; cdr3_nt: TGTGCCAGCAGCGTAGGAGTGAGAGGTGGTGAAGCTTTCTTT; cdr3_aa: CASSVGVRGGEAFF
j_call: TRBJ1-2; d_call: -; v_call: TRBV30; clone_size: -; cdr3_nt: TGTGCCTGGAGCTACTCAAGGGGGAAGGGCTACACCTTC; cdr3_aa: CAWSYSRGKGYTF
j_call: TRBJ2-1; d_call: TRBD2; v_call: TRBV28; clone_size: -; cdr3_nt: TGTGCCAGCAGAGGACTAGCGGCCTCCTACAATGAGCAGTTCTTC; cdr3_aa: CASRGLAASYNEQFF
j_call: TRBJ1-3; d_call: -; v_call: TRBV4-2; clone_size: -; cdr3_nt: TGTGCCAGCAGCCGGTGGACAGCAAGTGGTGGAAACACCATATATTTT; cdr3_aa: CASSRWTASGGNTIYF
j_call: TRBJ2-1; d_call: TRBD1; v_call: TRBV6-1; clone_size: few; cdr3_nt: TGTGCCAGCACCATATGGACAGGGCGACCGTTCTTC; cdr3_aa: CASTIWTGRPFF
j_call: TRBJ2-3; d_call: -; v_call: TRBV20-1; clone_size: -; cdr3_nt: TGCAGTGCTACAGGGGCAGATACGCAGTATTTT; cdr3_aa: CSATGADTQYF
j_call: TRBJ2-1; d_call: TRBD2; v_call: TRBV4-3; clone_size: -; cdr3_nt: TGCGCCAGCAGCCAGGGGGGGATCCACAATGAGCAGTTCTTC; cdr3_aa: CASSQGGIHNEQFF
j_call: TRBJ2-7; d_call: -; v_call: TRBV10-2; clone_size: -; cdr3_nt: TGCGCCAGCACCCCAGGGGGGTCCTACGAGCAGTACTTC; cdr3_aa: CASTPGGSYEQYF
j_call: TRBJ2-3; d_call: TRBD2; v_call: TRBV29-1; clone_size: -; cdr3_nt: TGCAGCGTTGGGCGGGGGTTCCCAGATACGCAGTATTTT; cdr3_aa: CSVGRGFPDTQYF
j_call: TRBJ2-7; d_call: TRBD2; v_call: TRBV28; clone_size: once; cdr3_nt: TGTGCCAGCAGACCCCCGGGACTAGCAGGGGAGCAGTACTTC; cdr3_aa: CASRPPGLAGEQYF
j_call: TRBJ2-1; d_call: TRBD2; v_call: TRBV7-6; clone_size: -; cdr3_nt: TGTGCCAGCAGCGGGACTAGCCGTTCGGGCAATGAGCAGTTCTTC; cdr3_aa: CASSGTSRSGNEQFF
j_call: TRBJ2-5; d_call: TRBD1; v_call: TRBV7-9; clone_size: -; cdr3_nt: TGTGCCAGCAGCTACCGGGACAGGGGCGACGAGACCCAGTACTTC; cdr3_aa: CASSYRDRGDETQYF
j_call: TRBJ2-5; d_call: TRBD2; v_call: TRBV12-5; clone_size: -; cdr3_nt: TGTGCTAGTGGCCACGGGGGGGAGACCCAGTACTTC; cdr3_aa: CASGHGGETQYF
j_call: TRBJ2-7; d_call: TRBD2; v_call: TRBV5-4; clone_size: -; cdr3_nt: TGTGCCAGCAGCAAGTCCCGGACCGGGACTAGCGGGACCTACGAGCAGTACTTC; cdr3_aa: CASSKSRTGTSGTYEQYF
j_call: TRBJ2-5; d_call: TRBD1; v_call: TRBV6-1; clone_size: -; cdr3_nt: TGTGCCAGCAGTGTAGGGACAGGGGTACGAGAGACCCAGTACTTC; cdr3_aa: CASSVGTGVRETQYF
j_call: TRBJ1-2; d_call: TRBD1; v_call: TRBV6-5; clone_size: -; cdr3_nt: TGTGCCAGCAGTTACTCCCAGCCAGGGGGCGGGTATGGCTACACCTTC; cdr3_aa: CASSYSQPGGGYGYTF
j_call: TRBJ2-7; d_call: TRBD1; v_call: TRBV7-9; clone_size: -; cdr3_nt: TGTGCCAGCAGCCCTCGTGGAGGGACAGGGGACGAGCAGTACTTC; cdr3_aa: CASSPRGGTGDEQYF
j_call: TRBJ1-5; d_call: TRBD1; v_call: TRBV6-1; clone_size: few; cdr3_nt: TGTGCCAGCAGGGAAGACAGGGCGCATCAGCCCCAGCATTTT; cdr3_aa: CASREDRAHQPQHF
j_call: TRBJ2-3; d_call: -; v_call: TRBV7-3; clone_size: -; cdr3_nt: TGTGCCAGCAGCTCGGCTAGAAGTTCAGATACGCAGTATTTT; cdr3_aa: CASSSARSSDTQYF
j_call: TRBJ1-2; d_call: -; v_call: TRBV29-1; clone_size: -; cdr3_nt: TGCAGCGTTGAGGGGCAGGGAGGTGGCTACACCTTC; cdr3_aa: CSVEGQGGGYTF
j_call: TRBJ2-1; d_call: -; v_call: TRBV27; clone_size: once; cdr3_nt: TGTGCCAGCAATAGGGGGAATCAGGGTTCCTACAATGAGCAGTTCTTC; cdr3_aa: CASNRGNQGSYNEQFF
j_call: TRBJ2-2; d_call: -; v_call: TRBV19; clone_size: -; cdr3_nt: TGTGCCAGTACCCCAGCCCGGGGTGGTGTCACCGGGGAGCTGTTTTTT; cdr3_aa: CASTPARGGVTGELFF
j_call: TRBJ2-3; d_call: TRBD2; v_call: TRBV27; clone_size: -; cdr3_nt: TGTGCCAGCAGTTTATCGTATCCGGGACTAGCGGGGGGTAGGAATACGCAGTATTTT; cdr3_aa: CASSLSYPGLAGGRNTQYF
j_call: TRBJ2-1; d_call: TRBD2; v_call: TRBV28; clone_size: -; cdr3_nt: TGTGCCAGCAATTGGGGAGGGACTCATGAGCAGTTCTTC; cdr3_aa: CASNWGGTHEQFF
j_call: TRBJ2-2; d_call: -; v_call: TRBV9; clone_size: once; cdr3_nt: TGTGCCAGCAGCGTAGTGGCAACCACCGGGGAGCTGTTTTTT; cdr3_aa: CASSVVATTGELFF
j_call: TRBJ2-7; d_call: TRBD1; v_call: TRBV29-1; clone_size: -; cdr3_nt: TGCAGCGCCCGGACAGGGGTTTTCTACGAGCAGTACTTC; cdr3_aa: CSARTGVFYEQYF
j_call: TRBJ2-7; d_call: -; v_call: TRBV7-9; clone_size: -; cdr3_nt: TGTGCCAGCAGCTTTGGCAGGGCTTTATCCTACGAGCAGTACTTC; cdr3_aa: CASSFGRALSYEQYF
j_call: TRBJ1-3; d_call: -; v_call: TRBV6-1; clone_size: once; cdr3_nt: TGTGCCAGCAGTGAAGCGCGAGGGTCTGGAAACACCATATATTTT; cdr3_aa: CASSEARGSGNTIYF